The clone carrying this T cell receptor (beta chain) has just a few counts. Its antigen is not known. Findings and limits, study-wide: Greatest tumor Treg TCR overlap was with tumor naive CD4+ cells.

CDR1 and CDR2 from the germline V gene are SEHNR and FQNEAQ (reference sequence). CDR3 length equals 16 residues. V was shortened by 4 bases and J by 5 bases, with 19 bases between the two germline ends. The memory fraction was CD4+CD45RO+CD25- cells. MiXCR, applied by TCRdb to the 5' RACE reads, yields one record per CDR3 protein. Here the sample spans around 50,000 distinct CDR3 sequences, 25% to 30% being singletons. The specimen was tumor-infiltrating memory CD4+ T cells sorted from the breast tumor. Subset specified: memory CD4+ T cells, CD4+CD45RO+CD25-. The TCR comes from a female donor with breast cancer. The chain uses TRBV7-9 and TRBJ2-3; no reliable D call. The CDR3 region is CASSSIWTLERDTQYF. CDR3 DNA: TGTGCCAGCAGCTCGATATGGACCCTAGAACGAGATACGCAGTATTTT.